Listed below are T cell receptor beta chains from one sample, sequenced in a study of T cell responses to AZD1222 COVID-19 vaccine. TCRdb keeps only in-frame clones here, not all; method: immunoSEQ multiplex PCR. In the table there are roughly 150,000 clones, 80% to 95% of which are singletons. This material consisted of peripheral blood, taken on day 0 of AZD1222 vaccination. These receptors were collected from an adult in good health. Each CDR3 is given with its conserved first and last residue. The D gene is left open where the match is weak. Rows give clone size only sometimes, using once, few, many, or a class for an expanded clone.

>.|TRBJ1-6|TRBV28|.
CASSLGGTLSANSPLHF
TGTGCCAGCAGTTTAGGAGGGACCCTCTCCGCTAATTCACCCCTCCACTTT
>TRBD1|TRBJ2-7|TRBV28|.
CASSTPGTGAREQYF
TGTGCCAGCAGCACTCCCGGGACAGGGGCTAGGGAGCAGTACTTC
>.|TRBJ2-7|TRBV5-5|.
CASSLGGDVLSYEQYF
TGTGCCAGCAGCTTGGGTGGGGACGTCCTTTCCTACGAGCAGTACTTC
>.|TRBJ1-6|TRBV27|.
CASSLGGGKGNSPLHF
TGTGCCAGCAGTTTAGGGGGGGGTAAGGGGAATTCACCCCTCCACTTT
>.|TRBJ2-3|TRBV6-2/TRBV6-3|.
CASSYLSDTQYF
TGTGCCAGCAGTTATTTGTCAGATACGCAGTATTTT
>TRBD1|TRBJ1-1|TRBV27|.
CASTSRTGANFHTEAFF
TGTGCCAGCACGTCGCGGACAGGGGCAAATTTCCACACTGAAGCTTTCTTT
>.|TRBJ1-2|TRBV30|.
CAWSGDNYGYTF
TGTGCCTGGAGCGGAGATAACTATGGCTACACCTTC
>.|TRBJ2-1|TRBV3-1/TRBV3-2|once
CASSQVRGGAGEQFF
TGTGCCAGCAGCCAAGTCCGAGGGGGGGCCGGTGAGCAGTTCTTC
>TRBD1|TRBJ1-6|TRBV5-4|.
CASSSPDRERGSPLHF
TGTGCCAGCAGCTCACCTGACAGGGAACGGGGCTCACCCCTCCACTTT
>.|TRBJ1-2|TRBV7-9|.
CASSLVQGYGYTF
TGTGCCAGCAGCTTAGTCCAAGGATATGGCTACACCTTC
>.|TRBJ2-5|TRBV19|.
CASSRGVGQETQYF
TGTGCCAGTAGTAGAGGGGTCGGACAAGAGACCCAGTACTTC
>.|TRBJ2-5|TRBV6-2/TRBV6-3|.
CASSYVDRETQYF
TGTGCCAGCAGTTACGTCGATCGGGAGACCCAGTACTTC
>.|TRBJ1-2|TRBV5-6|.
CASNDQYRQTRDGYTF
TGTGCCAGCAACGATCAATATAGGCAGACTCGGGATGGCTACACCTTC
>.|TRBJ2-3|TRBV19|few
CASSMGRSTDTQYF
TGTGCCAGTAGTATGGGCAGAAGCACAGATACGCAGTATTTT
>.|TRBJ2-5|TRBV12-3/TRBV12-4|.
CASSFKQTQYF
TGTGCCAGCAGTTTTAAGCAGACCCAGTACTTC
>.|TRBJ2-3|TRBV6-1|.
CASSGGVVDTQYF
TGTGCCAGCAGTGGAGGAGTGGTAGATACGCAGTATTTT
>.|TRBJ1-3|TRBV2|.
CASTDISGNTIYF
TGTGCCAGCACCGACATCTCTGGAAACACCATATATTTT
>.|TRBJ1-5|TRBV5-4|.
CASSLGKDRNQPQHF
TGTGCCAGCAGCCTTGGTAAGGACCGCAATCAGCCCCAGCATTTT
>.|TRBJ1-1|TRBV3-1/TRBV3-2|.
CASSRFGTDTEAFF
TGTGCCAGCAGCCGATTTGGGACGGACACTGAAGCTTTCTTT
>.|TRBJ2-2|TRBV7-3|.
CASSLIPATYGELFF
TGTGCCAGCAGCTTAATTCCGGCGACGTATGGGGAGCTGTTTTTT
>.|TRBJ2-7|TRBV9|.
CASSPPTKTYEQYF
TGTGCCAGCAGCCCCCCGACCAAAACCTACGAGCAGTACTTC
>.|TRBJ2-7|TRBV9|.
CASSVGLRDGASYEQYF
TGTGCCAGCAGCGTTGGGTTAAGGGACGGGGCCTCCTACGAGCAGTACTTC
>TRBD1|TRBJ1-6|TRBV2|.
CASRLTGTGTHNSPLHF
TGTGCCAGCAGGCTAACCGGGACAGGGACCCATAATTCACCCCTCCACTTT
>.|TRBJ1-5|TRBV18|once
CASSPGTQPQHF
TGTGCCAGCTCACCAGGGACCCAGCCCCAGCATTTT
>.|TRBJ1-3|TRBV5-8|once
CASSLGTGGNTIYF
TGTGCCAGCAGCTTGGGCACTGGGGGAAACACCATATATTTT
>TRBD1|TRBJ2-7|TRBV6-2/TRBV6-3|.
CASSTGTGGAYEQYF
TGTGCCAGCAGTACCGGGACAGGAGGGGCCTACGAGCAGTACTTC
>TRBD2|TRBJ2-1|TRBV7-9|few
CASRDTLAGAYNEQFF
TGTGCCAGCAGGGATACCCTAGCGGGAGCCTACAATGAGCAGTTCTTC
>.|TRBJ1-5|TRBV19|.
CASSPAGGQVSNQPQHF
TGTGCCAGTAGTCCAGCCGGTGGGCAGGTTAGCAATCAGCCCCAGCATTTT
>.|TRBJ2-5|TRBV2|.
CASHQGVQETQYF
TGTGCCAGCCACCAGGGTGTGCAAGAGACCCAGTACTTC
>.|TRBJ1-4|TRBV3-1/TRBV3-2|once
CASSQGASFREKLFF
TGTGCCAGCAGCCAGGGGGCGAGTTTCAGGGAAAAACTGTTTTTT
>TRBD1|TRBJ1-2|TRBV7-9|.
CASSRGTDYGYTF
TGTGCCAGCAGCCGAGGGACAGACTATGGCTACACCTTC
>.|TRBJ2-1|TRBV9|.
CASSVSNGAYNEQFF
TGTGCCAGCAGCGTATCGAACGGGGCCTACAATGAGCAGTTCTTC